This T cell receptor (beta chain) was sequenced in a study of chemoradiotherapy in HPV16-positive cancers. The study, taken as a whole, reports: Candidate HPV-specific clones and E7-related TCR motifs grew in tumor during treatment.

Germline V CDR1 and CDR2: SEHNR, FQNEAQ (reference sequence). CDR3 size: 16 residues. Trimming pared 5 bases from V and 2 bases from J, leaving 19 bases between. Sequencing was performed with immunoSEQ multiplex PCR; in TCRdb, only in-frame clones are kept and a portion is missing. This sample has about 35,000 clones; around 93% occur once, and the top ten carry 3% to 4.5%. Repertoires were sampled repeatedly during chemoradiotherapy. With respect to this clone: Its antigen is as yet unknown.

The sequenced sample was blood, obtained from a patient who underwent chemoradiotherapy. The receptor's source is a human donor with HPV-associated anogenital cancer. The chain carries TRBV7-9 and TRBJ2-7; D possibly corresponds to TRBD1 (5 bases). The CDR3 DNA is TGTGCCAGCAGCGATTCCCGCCAGGGAAGACCCTACGAGCAGTACTTC. Its protein product is CASSDSRQGRPYEQYF.